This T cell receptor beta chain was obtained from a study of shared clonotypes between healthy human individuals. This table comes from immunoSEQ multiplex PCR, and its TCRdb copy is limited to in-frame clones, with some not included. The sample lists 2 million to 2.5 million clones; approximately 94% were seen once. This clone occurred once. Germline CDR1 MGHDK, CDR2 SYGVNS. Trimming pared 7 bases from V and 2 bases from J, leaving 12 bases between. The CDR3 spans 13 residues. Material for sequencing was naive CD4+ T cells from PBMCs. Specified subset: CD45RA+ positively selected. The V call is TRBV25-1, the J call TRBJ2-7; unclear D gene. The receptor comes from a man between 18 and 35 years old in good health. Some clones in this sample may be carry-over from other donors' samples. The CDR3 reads CASIGDPTYEQYF. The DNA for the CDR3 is TGTGCCAGCATCGGCGACCCAACCTACGAGCAGTACTTC.